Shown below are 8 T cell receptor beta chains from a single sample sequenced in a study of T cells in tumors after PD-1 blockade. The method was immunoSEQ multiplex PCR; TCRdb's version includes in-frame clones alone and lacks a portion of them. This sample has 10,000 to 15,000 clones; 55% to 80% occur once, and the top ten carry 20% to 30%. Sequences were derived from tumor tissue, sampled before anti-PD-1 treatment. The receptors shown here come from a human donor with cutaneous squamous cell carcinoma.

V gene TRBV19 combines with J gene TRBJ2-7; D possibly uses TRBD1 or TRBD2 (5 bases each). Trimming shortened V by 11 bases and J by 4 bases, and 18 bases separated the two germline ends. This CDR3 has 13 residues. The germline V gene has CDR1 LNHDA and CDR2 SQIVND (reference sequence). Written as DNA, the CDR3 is TGTGCCGGAACCGGGACCCCCATTTACGAGCAGTACTTC. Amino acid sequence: CAGTGTPIYEQYF.

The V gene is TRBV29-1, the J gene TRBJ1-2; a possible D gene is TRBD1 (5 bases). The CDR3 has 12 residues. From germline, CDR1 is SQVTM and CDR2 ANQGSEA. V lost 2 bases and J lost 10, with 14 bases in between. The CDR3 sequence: CSVELQGRIYTF. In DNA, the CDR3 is TGCAGCGTTGAATTGCAGGGTAGAATCTACACCTTC.

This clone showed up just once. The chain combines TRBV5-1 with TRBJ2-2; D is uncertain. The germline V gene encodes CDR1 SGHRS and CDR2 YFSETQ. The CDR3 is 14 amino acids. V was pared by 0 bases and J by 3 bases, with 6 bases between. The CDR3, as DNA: TGCGCCAGCAGCTTGGGGGTGGACACCGGGGAGCTGTTTTTT. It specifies CASSLGVDTGELFF.

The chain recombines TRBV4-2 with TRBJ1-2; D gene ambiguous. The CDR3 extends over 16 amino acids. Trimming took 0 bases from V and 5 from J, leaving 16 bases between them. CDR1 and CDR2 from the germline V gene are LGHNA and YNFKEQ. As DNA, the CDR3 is TGTGCCAGCAGCCAAGATTTTTTGGTCCCAGGTTATGGCTACACCTTC. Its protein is CASSQDFLVPGYGYTF.

CDR3: CASSYSMQGAEQFF. The CDR3 nucleotides are TGTGCCAGCAGTTACTCGATGCAGGGGGCGGAGCAGTTCTTC. The chain couples TRBV6-2 or TRBV6-3 to TRBJ2-1, with 8 bases that match TRBD1. The CDR3 runs to 14 residues. Germline V gene data show CDR1 as MNHEY and CDR2 as SVGEGT. The trim removed 0 bases at V and 10 bases at J, leaving 5 bases unmatched.

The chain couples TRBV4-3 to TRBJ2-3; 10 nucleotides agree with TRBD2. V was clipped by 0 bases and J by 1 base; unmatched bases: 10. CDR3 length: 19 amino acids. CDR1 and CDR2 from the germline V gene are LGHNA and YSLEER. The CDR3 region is CASSQDWATSGLGTDTQYF. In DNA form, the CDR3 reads TGCGCCAGCAGCCAAGATTGGGCGACTAGCGGGCTTGGCACAGATACGCAGTATTTT.

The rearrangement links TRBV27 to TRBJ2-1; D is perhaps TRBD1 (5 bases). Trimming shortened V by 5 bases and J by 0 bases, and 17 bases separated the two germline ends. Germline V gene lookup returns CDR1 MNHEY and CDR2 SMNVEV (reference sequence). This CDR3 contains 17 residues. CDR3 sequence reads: CASSRGWGRSSYNEQFF. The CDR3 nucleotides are TGTGCCAGCAGTAGGGGATGGGGCCGGAGCTCCTACAATGAGCAGTTCTTC.

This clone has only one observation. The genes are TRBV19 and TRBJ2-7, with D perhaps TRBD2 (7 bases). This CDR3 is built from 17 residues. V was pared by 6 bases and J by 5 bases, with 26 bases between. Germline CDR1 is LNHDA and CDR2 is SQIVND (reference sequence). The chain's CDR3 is CASSNFYRAGQDHEQYF. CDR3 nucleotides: TGTGCCAGTAGCAACTTTTACAGAGCGGGACAAGACCACGAGCAGTACTTC.